This T cell receptor beta chain emerged from a study of control samples from healthy donors and cancer patients. V dropped 3 bases and J dropped 0 bases, with 20 bases sitting between them. The CDR3 spans 18 residues. Germline V lookup: CDR1 SGHVS, CDR2 FNYEAQ. Only in-frame clones appear in the TCRdb table, and some are missing; sequencing was by immunoSEQ multiplex PCR. The sample shows hundreds of thousands of clones, roughly 87% of them seen only once. The genes are TRBV7-6 and TRBJ1-1; the D gene is possibly TRBD1 (5 bases). This receptor was obtained from an older woman with lung cancer. What was sequenced was PBMCs. The CDR3 loop is CASSFGYGGGGMNTEAFF. CDR3 DNA: TGTGCCAGCAGCTTCGGTTACGGGGGGGGAGGTATGAACACTGAAGCTTTCTTT.